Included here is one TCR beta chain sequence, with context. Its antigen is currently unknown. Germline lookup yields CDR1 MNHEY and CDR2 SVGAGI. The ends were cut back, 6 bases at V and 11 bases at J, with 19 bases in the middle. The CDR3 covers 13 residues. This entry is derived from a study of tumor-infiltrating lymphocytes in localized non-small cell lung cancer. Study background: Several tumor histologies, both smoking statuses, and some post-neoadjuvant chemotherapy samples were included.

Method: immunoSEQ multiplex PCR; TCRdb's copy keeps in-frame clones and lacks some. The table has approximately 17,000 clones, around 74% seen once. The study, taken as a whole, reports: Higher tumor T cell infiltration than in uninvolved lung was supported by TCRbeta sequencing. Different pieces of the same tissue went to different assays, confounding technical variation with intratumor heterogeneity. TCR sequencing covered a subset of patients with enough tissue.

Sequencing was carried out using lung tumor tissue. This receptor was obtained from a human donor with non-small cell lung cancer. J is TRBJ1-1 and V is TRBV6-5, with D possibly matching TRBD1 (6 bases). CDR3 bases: TGTGCCAGCAGCTTTGGGACCGACAGGTATGCTTTCTTT. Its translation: CASSFGTDRYAFF.